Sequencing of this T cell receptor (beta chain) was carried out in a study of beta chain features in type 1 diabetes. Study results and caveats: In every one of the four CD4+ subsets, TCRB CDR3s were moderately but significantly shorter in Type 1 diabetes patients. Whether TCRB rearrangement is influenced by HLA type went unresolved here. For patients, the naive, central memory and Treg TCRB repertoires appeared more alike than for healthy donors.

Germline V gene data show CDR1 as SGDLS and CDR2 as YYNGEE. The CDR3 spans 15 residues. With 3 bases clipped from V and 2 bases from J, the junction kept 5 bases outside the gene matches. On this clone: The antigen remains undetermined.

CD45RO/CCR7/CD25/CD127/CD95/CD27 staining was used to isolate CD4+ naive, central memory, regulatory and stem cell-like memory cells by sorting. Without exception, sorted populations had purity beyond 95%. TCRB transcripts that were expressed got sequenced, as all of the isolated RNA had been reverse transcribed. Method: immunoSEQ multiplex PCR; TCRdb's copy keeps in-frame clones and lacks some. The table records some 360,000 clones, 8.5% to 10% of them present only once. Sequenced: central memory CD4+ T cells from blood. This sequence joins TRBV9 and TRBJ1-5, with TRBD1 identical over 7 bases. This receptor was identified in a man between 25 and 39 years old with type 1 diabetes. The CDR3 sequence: CASSASGQGNQPQHF. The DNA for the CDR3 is TGTGCCAGCAGCGCCTCTGGACAGGGCAATCAGCCCCAGCATTTT.